Below are 26 T cell receptor beta chains sequenced from a single sample in a study of cytomegalovirus exposure and HLA in healthy donors. 13 Jbeta primers and 60 Vbeta primers were used for the PCR. The table came from immunoSEQ multiplex PCR; TCRdb's copy has only in-frame clones and leaves some out. The table lists some 150,000 clones, 80% of them singletons. Specimen: PBMCs. Receptor source: a middle-aged woman in good health and CMV-seropositive.

The V gene is TRBV6-1, the J gene TRBJ2-7; 9 nucleotides agree with TRBD2. Germline CDR1 is MNHNS and CDR2 is SASEGT. The J segment lost 2 bases and the V segment lost 6 bases, leaving 5 bases of the junction unmatched. The CDR3 is 14 residues long. The DNA for the CDR3 is TGTGCCAGCAGCGGGACTAGCTTCGCCTACGAGCAGTACTTC. It specifies CASSGTSFAYEQYF.

The genes are TRBV5-4 and TRBJ2-7, with TRBD1 identical over 10 bases. The junction had 9 bases not matched to a gene; V was cut back by 4 bases and J by 8 bases. The germline gives CDR1 SGHNT, CDR2 YYREEE (reference sequence). The CDR3 totals 14 residues. The CDR3 is CASSGGTGDAKQYF. In DNA, the CDR3 is TGTGCCAGCAGCGGAGGGACAGGGGATGCGAAGCAGTACTTC.

This rearrangement joins TRBV30 to TRBJ2-3, with a weak D call TRBD2 (6 bases). This CDR3 is 12 amino acids long. V was pared by 8 bases and J by 2 bases, with 11 bases between. Germline loops: CDR1 GTSNPN, CDR2 SVGIG (reference sequence). Written as DNA, the CDR3 is TGTGCCGGCGGGACTTTCACAGATACGCAGTATTTT. Amino acid sequence: CAGGTFTDTQYF.

The rearrangement joins TRBV7-8 to TRBJ1-5; no clear D gene. The CDR3 totals 13 residues. Per the germline V gene, CDR1 is SGHVS and CDR2 is FQNEAQ. V was pared by 2 bases and J by 7 bases, with 9 bases between. The CDR3, as DNA: TGTGCCAGCAGCTTAAAAAGAGGGCAGCCCCAGCATTTT. Encoded protein: CASSLKRGQPQHF.

This sequence joins TRBV4-1 and TRBJ2-1; D is ambiguous. The CDR3 is 14 residues long. Trimming removed 0 bases at V and 3 bases at J, with 6 bases between. Germline V gene sequence: CDR1 MGHRA, CDR2 YSYEKL. CDR3 bases: TGCGCCAGCAGCCAAGATCCCCGCTACAATGAGCAGTTCTTC. Amino acid sequence: CASSQDPRYNEQFF.

The chain uses TRBV2 and TRBJ1-4; D unresolved. The CDR3 covers 14 residues. CDR1 and CDR2 (germline): SNHLY, FYNNEI. The V end lost 2 bases, the J end lost 6 bases, and 10 bases lay between the germline ends. The CDR3 here is CASSEYGRDEKLFF. CDR3 sequence (DNA): TGTGCCAGCAGTGAATATGGTAGAGATGAAAAACTGTTTTTT.

The gene calls are TRBV29-1 and TRBJ1-1; D uncertain. Germline values: CDR1 SQVTM, CDR2 ANQGSEA. This CDR3 has 12 amino acids. Trimming pared 4 bases from V and 7 bases from J, leaving 13 bases between. CDR3 amino acids: CSVVSPGVEAFF. The CDR3 nucleotides are TGCAGCGTTGTCTCCCCGGGAGTTGAAGCTTTCTTT.

The chain joins TRBV9 to TRBJ2-1; the D gene is possibly TRBD1 (5 bases). With 4 bases removed from V and 5 bases from J, the gap between germline ends came to 10 bases. Germline V lookup: CDR1 SGDLS, CDR2 YYNGEE. CDR3 length equals 13 residues. The CDR3 DNA reads TGTGCCAGCAGCCCGCCCAGGGACAATGAGCAGTTCTTC. As protein: CASSPPRDNEQFF.

The chain couples TRBV5-1 to TRBJ2-2; 10 nucleotides agree with TRBD2. The CDR3 extends over 15 amino acids. Germline V gene lookup returns CDR1 SGHRS and CDR2 YFSETQ. The V segment lost 4 bases and the J segment 10 bases; nucleotides outside the gene matches: 10. In nucleotides, the CDR3 is TGCGCCAGCAGCGCTCTAGCGGGAGTAGAGGTGGAGCTGTTTTTT. It is translated as CASSALAGVEVELFF.

This chain uses TRBV5-1 with TRBJ2-5, with a possible D match to TRBD1 (7 bases). V was shortened by 0 bases and J by 2 bases, with 11 bases between the two germline ends. This CDR3 spans 15 amino acids. CDR1 is SGHRS, CDR2 YFSETQ, per germline. The CDR3 is CASSLVGGQQETQYF. The DNA of the CDR3 is TGCGCCAGCAGCTTGGTGGGGGGACAGCAAGAGACCCAGTACTTC.

In this sample, this clone turned up a few times. The genes are TRBV9 and TRBJ2-5, with a tentative D call TRBD2 (6 bases). The germline V gene encodes CDR1 SGDLS and CDR2 YYNGEE. Trimming removed 0 bases at V and 4 bases at J, with 10 bases between. The CDR3 length is 14 residues. The CDR3 region has the DNA TGTGCCAGCAGCGTAGAGTGGGGGGTAGAGACCCAGTACTTC. It specifies CASSVEWGVETQYF.

V usage is TRBV15 and J usage is TRBJ2-5; 7 nucleotides match TRBD2. With V trimmed by 0 bases and J by 5 bases, 3 bases remained unmatched. Per germline, CDR1 LNHNV and CDR2 YYDKDF (reference sequence). CDR3 size: 14 residues. CDR3 in DNA: TGTGCCACCAGCAGAGATCTCGGGGGGGAGACCCAGTACTTC. This encodes CATSRDLGGETQYF.

The chain links TRBV12-5 to TRBJ1-1; TRBD1 is a possible D gene (5 bases). The length of the CDR3 is 13 residues. The V end lost 1 base, the J end lost 5 bases, and 8 bases lay between the germline ends. In germline, CDR1 is LGHNT, CDR2 FRNRAP. The DNA of the CDR3 is TGTGCTAGTGGTTTGGACCGGGGGACTGAAGCTTTCTTT. Translated, it gives CASGLDRGTEAFF.

The rearrangement links TRBV6-5 to TRBJ1-5; TRBD1 aligns across 10 bases. The germline CDR1 and CDR2 sequences are MNHEY and SVGAGI. J gave up 4 bases and V 6 bases, and 6 bases lay outside the gene matches. This CDR3 has 15 residues. In DNA form, the CDR3 reads TGTGCCAGCAGCCCCGGGACAGGGGCAAATCAGCCCCAGCATTTT. Translated, it gives CASSPGTGANQPQHF.

The CDR3 spells CASSLDGIPSSYNEQFF. Here the CDR3 DNA reads TGTGCCAGCAGCTTGGACGGGATACCAAGCTCCTACAATGAGCAGTTCTTC. The chain joins TRBV5-6 to TRBJ2-1, with D possibly being TRBD2 (5 bases). The length of the CDR3 is 17 residues. Germline V gene data show CDR1 as SGHDT and CDR2 as YYEEEE. Trimming stripped 0 bases from V and 0 bases from J, with 13 bases between. Full variable domain (outside the CDR3, taken from reference TRBV5-6 and TRBJ2-1): DAGVTQSPTHLIKTRGQQVTLRCSPKSGHDTVSWYQQALGQGPQFIFQYYEEEERQRGNFPDRFSGHQFPNYSSELNVNALLLGDSALYLCASSLDGIPSSYNEQFFGPGTRLTVL.

V usage is TRBV9 and J usage is TRBJ2-6; perhaps TRBD2 as D (5 bases). V lost 3 bases and J lost 4, with 11 bases in between. The CDR3 totals 15 residues. Per germline, CDR1 SGDLS and CDR2 YYNGEE. The DNA of the CDR3 is TGTGCCAGCAGCGGTAGCGCCATCGGGGCCAACGTCCTGACTTTC. Amino acids: CASSGSAIGANVLTF. Combining the CDR3 with reference TRBV9 and TRBJ2-6 gives the whole variable domain DSGVTQTPKHLITATGQRVTLRCSPRSGDLSVYWYQQSLDQGLQFLIQYYNGEERAKGNILERFSAQQFPDLHSELNLSSLELGDSALYFCASSGSAIGANVLTFGAGSRLTVL.

This clone was found a few times. The chain joins TRBV10-3 to TRBJ2-7, with TRBD1 as a possible D gene (5 bases). Germline CDR1 is ENHRY and CDR2 is SYGVKD. Trimming removed 6 bases at V and 6 bases at J, with 18 bases between. The CDR3 totals 14 residues. CDR3 bases: TGTGCCATCAGCGGGCCGACAGTGCCCGGCGAGCAGTACTTC. Its translation is CAISGPTVPGEQYF.

This clone was seen once. The chain joins TRBV11-2 to TRBJ2-2, with 7 bases identical to TRBD2. From germline, CDR1 is SGHAT and CDR2 FQNNGV. V lost 5 bases, J lost 4 bases, and 13 bases stayed unmatched. The CDR3 covers 17 residues. CDR3 bases: TGTGCCAGCAGCCCACGTATGGCTAGCGGATTCACCGGGGAGCTGTTTTTT. Translation gives CASSPRMASGFTGELFF.

V is TRBV5-4 and J is TRBJ2-7; D gene unclear. Trimming removed 4 bases at V and 1 base at J, with 9 bases between. The CDR3 contains 13 residues. Germline CDR1 SGHNT, CDR2 YYREEE (reference sequence). The CDR3 here is CASSPGRSYEQYF. The CDR3 nucleotides read TGTGCCAGCAGCCCCGGTCGTTCCTACGAGCAGTACTTC.

This clone was detected once. V is TRBV19 and J is TRBJ2-7, with D possibly matching TRBD2 (5 bases). Trimming cost V 3 bases and J 11 bases, with 14 bases left between them. Germline V lookup: CDR1 LNHDA, CDR2 SQIVND (reference sequence). CDR3 length equals 12 residues. The CDR3 bases are TGTGCCAGTAGTATGGGGAGCGGTTGGAAGTACTTC. It yields the protein CASSMGSGWKYF.

The chain combines TRBV7-3 with TRBJ2-5, with TRBD1 as a possible D gene (5 bases). V lost 1 base, J lost 4 bases, and 7 bases lay in between. Germline CDR1 SGHTA, CDR2 FQGTGA. The CDR3 loop spans 13 amino acids. In DNA, the CDR3 is TGTGCCAGCAGCTTAAACCAGGGAGAGACCCAGTACTTC. It is translated as CASSLNQGETQYF.

The chain recombines TRBV5-1 with TRBJ2-1, with D possibly being TRBD1 (5 bases). Germline V lookup: CDR1 SGHRS, CDR2 YFSETQ. Trimming stripped 0 bases from V and 7 bases from J, with 8 bases between. The CDR3 extends over 13 amino acids. The CDR3 DNA is TGCGCCAGCAGCTTGGGAAGGGGAAATGAGCAGTTCTTC. Protein product: CASSLGRGNEQFF.

This rearrangement joins TRBV28 to TRBJ2-1; the D is unclear. Germline V gives CDR1 MDHEN, CDR2 SYDVKM. The CDR3 length is 12 residues. The V end lost 5 bases, the J end lost 9 bases, and 11 bases lay between the germline ends. The CDR3 region has the DNA TGTGCCAGCAGTCCCCACCCCAGTGAGCAGTTCTTC. Encoded protein: CASSPHPSEQFF.

The chain links TRBV2 to TRBJ2-4; the D is unclear. Germline V gives CDR1 SNHLY, CDR2 FYNNEI. The CDR3 runs 13 residues. V was clipped by 2 bases and J by 9 bases, with 11 bases between them. The CDR3 DNA is TGTGCCAGCAGTGAATCAGGATTCGGCATTCAGTACTTC. This encodes CASSESGFGIQYF.

The chain links TRBV6-5 to TRBJ2-5; 8 bases line up with TRBD2. V was clipped by 6 bases and J by 4 bases; unmatched bases: 4. The CDR3 sequence is 13 residues long. CDR1 MNHEY and CDR2 SVGAGI come from the germline V gene. The CDR3 reads CASRAGVGETQYF. CDR3 DNA: TGTGCCAGCAGAGCGGGAGTCGGAGAGACCCAGTACTTC.

The chain is built from TRBV5-1 and TRBJ1-2; 8 bases match TRBD1. The CDR3 extends over 16 amino acids. Losses at the gene ends were 1 base for V and 0 bases for J; bases not matched to a gene: 5. Germline V gives CDR1 SGHRS, CDR2 YFSETQ. The CDR3 here is CASSLFGTGTNYGYTF. CDR3 coding DNA: TGCGCCAGCAGCTTGTTTGGGACAGGTACTAACTATGGCTACACCTTC.